This TCR beta chain appears in the sequencing data of a study of T cells after yellow fever vaccination. The wider study: When fractions had low cell numbers, they were prepared with SMART-Seq v4 Ultra Low Input.

This clonotype came up many times. Its antigen is as yet unknown. Study findings and constraints: Of the clonotypes, a small share occurred in both CD4 and CD8 compartments. On re-exposure, the response was weaker but peaked faster, at day 5 versus 15.

As TCR cDNA was made by 5'RACE template switching, a universal primer site and UMIs were added. TCRdb re-analysed the 5' RACE reads in MiXCR, keeping a single row per CDR3 protein. The sample holds roughly 240,000 distinct CDR3 sequences, less than 7.5% seen once. The sequence was obtained from a man in his thirties or forties who received the YFV17D yellow fever vaccine. This material consisted of CD4+ T cells sorted from PBMCs, taken on the day of the yellow fever booster vaccination.

The DNA of the CDR3 is TGTGCCAGTAAACACGATTCTAGCACAGATACGCAGTATTTT. Translation: CASKHDSSTDTQYF. The chain is built from TRBV6-1 and TRBJ2-3; no definite D call. The CDR3 is 14 amino acids. V was shortened by 9 bases and J by 0 bases, with 13 bases between the two germline ends. Germline CDR1 MNHNS, CDR2 SASEGT.